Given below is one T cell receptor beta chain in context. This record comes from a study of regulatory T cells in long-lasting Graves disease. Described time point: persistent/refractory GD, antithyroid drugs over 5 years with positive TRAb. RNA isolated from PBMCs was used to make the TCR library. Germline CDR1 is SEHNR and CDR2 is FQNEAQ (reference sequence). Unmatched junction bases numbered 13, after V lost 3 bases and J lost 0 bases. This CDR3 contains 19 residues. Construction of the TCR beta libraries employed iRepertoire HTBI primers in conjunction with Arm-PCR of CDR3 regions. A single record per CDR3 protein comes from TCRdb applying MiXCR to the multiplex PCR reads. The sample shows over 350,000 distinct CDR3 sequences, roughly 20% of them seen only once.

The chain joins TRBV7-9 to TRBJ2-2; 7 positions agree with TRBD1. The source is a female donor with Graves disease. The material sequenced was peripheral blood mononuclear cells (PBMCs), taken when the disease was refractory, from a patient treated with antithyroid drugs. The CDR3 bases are TGTGCCAGCAGCTTTATGGGACAGAGGAGAATCGCGAACACCGGGGAGCTGTTTTTT. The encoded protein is CASSFMGQRRIANTGELFF.